This paragraph reports one TCR beta chain. CDR1 and CDR2 from the germline V gene are LNHDA and SQIVND (reference sequence). Trimming stripped 2 bases from V and 3 bases from J, with 8 bases between. The CDR3 is 13 amino acids. The entry originates in a study of T cell changes during pregnancy in multiple sclerosis. Only in-frame clones appear in the TCRdb table, and some are missing; sequencing was by immunoSEQ multiplex PCR. This table has tens of thousands of clones, roughly 87% appearing once. The rearrangement links TRBV19 to TRBJ2-7; no firm D call. The sequence was collected from a female donor with multiple sclerosis, enrolled in a pregnancy study. Source: CD8+ T cells from peripheral blood mononuclear cells, taken before pregnancy. The CDR3 DNA reads as TGTGCCAGTAGTATATCGGAGCACTACGAGCAGTACTTC. Translated, it gives CASSISEHYEQYF.